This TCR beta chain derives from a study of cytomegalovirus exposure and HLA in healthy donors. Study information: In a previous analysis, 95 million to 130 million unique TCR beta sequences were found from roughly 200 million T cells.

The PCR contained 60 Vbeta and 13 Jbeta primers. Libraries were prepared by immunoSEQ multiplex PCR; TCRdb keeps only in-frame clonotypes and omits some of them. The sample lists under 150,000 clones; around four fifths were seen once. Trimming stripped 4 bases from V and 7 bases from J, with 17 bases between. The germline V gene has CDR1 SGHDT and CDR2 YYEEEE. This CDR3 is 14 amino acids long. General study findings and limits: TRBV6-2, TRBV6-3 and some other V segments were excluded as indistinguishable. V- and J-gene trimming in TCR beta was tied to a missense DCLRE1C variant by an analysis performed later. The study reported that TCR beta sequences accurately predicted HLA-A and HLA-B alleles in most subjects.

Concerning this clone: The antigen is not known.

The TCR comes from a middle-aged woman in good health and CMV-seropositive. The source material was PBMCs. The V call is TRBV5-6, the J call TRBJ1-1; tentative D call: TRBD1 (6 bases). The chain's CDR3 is CASSGPDSALEAFF. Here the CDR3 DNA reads TGTGCCAGCAGCGGACCGGACAGTGCGCTTGAAGCTTTCTTT.